What follows describes a single T cell receptor beta chain. The target antigen is unknown. This sample stems from a study of cytomegalovirus exposure and HLA in healthy donors. Broader study findings: Three of the chains that were CMV-associated were confirmed in vitro to be specific for CMV antigens.

Only in-frame clones appear in the TCRdb table, and some are missing; sequencing was by immunoSEQ multiplex PCR. This sample has tens of thousands of clones, with roughly 83% found just once. The CDR3 consists of 16 residues. Germline V gene data show CDR1 as MNHNY and CDR2 as SVGAGI (reference sequence). Trimming took 6 bases from V and 3 from J; bases not matched to a gene: 8. The genes are TRBV6-6 and TRBJ1-5; TRBD1 matches 10 bases. Material for sequencing was PBMCs. This TCR derives from a woman younger than 35 in good health and CMV-seropositive. CDR3 nucleotide sequence: TGTGCCAGCAGCCGGGACAGGGGAGAGTCCAATCAGCCCCAGCATTTT. It codes for CASSRDRGESNQPQHF.